The next 26 T cell receptor beta chains were all read from a single sample in a study of vaccination and CD4 T cells after COVID-19. Oncomine TCR Beta short-read sequencing was applied to DNA from cultured CD4+ T cells. Using its own MiXCR run on the PCR reads, TCRdb lists one record per CDR3 protein. This table has about 21,000 distinct CDR3 sequences, 42% appearing once. Their recognized antigens are unknown. Specified time point: late sampling 161 to 241 days after vaccination in a few convalescent patients. The treatment was: approximately nine-day PBMC culture with coronavirus spike peptide pools or control peptides (ViraFEST assay). The sample here was CD4+ T cells from blood, cultured in vitro, taken about 7 months after SARS-CoV-2 vaccination. All receptors come from a human donor who had recovered from COVID-19.

The chain uses TRBV12-3 or TRBV12-4 and TRBJ1-2; 9 bases align to TRBD1. The length of the CDR3 is 16 residues. Germline trimming cut 6 bases from V and 0 bases from J; bases unmatched to any gene: 8. This CDR3 reads CASRDGTGPTNYGYTF. CDR3 DNA sequence: TGTGCCAGCAGGGACGGGACAGGGCCCACTAACTATGGCTACACCTTC.

The chain carries TRBV19 and TRBJ2-7; 12 positions agree with TRBD2. Germline CDR1 reads LNHDA; CDR2 reads SQIVND (reference sequence). The CDR3 is 13 residues long. Germline trimming cut 10 bases from V and 7 bases from J; bases unmatched to any gene: 8. In nucleotides, the CDR3 is TGTGCCACAGGGACTAGCGGGTACAATGAGCAGTACTTC. Its translation: CATGTSGYNEQYF.

The chain combines TRBV28 with TRBJ2-7, with 7 bases that match TRBD1. Germline lookup yields CDR1 MDHEN and CDR2 SYDVKM. Trimming removed 6 bases from V and 0 bases from J; junction bases left unmatched: 5. This CDR3 region has 14 residues. The CDR3 nucleotides read TGTGCCAGCAGGGAACAGGGGATCTCCTACGAGCAGTACTTC. As protein: CASREQGISYEQYF.

This clonotype was observed a few times. V usage is TRBV20-1 and J usage is TRBJ2-1; 8 bases are a match to TRBD2. V shed 3 bases, J shed 7 bases, and the junction held 8 bases outside the gene matches. The germline gives CDR1 DFQATT, CDR2 SNEGSKA (reference sequence). The CDR3 runs to 14 residues. This CDR3 reads CSASGKRERNEQFF. The CDR3 coding sequence is TGCAGTGCTAGCGGGAAGCGGGAGAGGAATGAGCAGTTCTTC.

This chain joins TRBV29-1 and TRBJ2-3; possibly TRBD1 for D (6 bases). CDR3 size: 12 residues. The germline gives CDR1 SQVTM, CDR2 ANQGSEA. V lost 5 bases, J lost 4 bases, and 10 bases lay in between. The CDR3 sequence is CSVLGGADTQYF. In DNA form, the CDR3 reads TGCAGCGTTCTAGGGGGAGCAGATACGCAGTATTTT.

The chain combines TRBV6-1 with TRBJ1-6; the match to TRBD1 covers 11 bases. Per germline, CDR1 MNHNS and CDR2 SASEGT. V dropped 7 bases and J dropped 9; count of bases not matched to a gene: 14. The CDR3 is made up of 17 amino acids. CDR3 nucleotide sequence: TGTGCCAGCACCCCCGGGAGGGGACAGGGGGAAATTTCACCCCTCCACTTT. Translating it yields CASTPGRGQGEISPLHF.

DNA of the CDR3: TGCAGTGCTAGAGAAGGGACAGGGGGCAGTGAGCAGTTCTTC. Protein product: CSAREGTGGSEQFF. The chain has TRBV20-1 and TRBJ2-1; 12 nucleotides line up with TRBD1. This CDR3 spans 14 amino acids. CDR1 and CDR2 from the germline V gene are DFQATT and SNEGSKA (reference sequence). Trimming removed 0 bases from V and 9 bases from J; junction bases left unmatched: 3.

The rearrangement joins TRBV6-1 to TRBJ2-6, with D perhaps TRBD1 (6 bases). CDR1 MNHNS and CDR2 SASEGT come from the germline V gene. V was trimmed by 7 bases and J by 2 bases, leaving 12 bases between them. The CDR3 extends over 15 amino acids. This chain's CDR3 is CASTIQGAGANVLTF. The CDR3 nucleotides are TGTGCCAGCACTATACAGGGAGCTGGGGCCAACGTCCTGACTTTC.

The genes are TRBV28 and TRBJ1-1; the D gene is possibly TRBD1 (6 bases). The V and J ends lost 4 bases and 1 base respectively, with 13 bases between them. Germline V CDR1 and CDR2: MDHEN, SYDVKM. CDR3 length: 15 residues. CDR3 nucleotides: TGTGCCAGCAGTTCGGCCGGGACAACGAACACTGAAGCTTTCTTT. It translates to CASSSAGTTNTEAFF.

This chain joins TRBV19 and TRBJ1-5, with 7 nucleotides matching TRBD1. Germline CDR1 and CDR2: LNHDA and SQIVND (reference sequence). Unmatched junction bases numbered 2, after V lost 2 bases and J lost 4 bases. The CDR3 covers 14 residues. The CDR3 DNA reads as TGTGCCAGTAGTATAAAACAGGGGAATCAGCCCCAGCATTTT. Translating it yields CASSIKQGNQPQHF. The full variable domain, with the rest looked up from reference TRBV19 and TRBJ1-5, is DGGITQSPKYLFRKEGQNVTLSCEQNLNHDAMYWYRQDPGQGLRLIYYSQIVNDFQKGDIAEGYSVSREKKESFPLTVTSAQKNPTAFYLCASSIKQGNQPQHFGDGTRLSIL.

In its sample, this clonotype was seen a few times. This chain joins TRBV20-1 and TRBJ1-1; D unresolved. CDR1 and CDR2 (germline): DFQATT, SNEGSKA (reference sequence). V was cut by 3 bases and J by 7 bases, with 18 bases left in between. CDR3 length equals 14 residues. CDR3 DNA: TGCAGTGCTAGTCCCTCCGTAGGATTCGGTGAAGCTTTCTTT. Translation: CSASPSVGFGEAFF.

The table lists this clonotype with a few counts. The DNA of the CDR3 is TGCAGTGCTAGTGCCCTGAAGGGTCAAGAGACCCAGTACTTC. Protein: CSASALKGQETQYF. V usage is TRBV20-1 and J usage is TRBJ2-5; D is undetermined. V was cut by 3 bases and J by 2 bases, with 13 bases left in between. The CDR3 extends over 14 amino acids. CDR1 and CDR2 from the germline V gene are DFQATT and SNEGSKA (reference sequence).

This clonotype appeared a few times. The rearrangement links TRBV7-9 to TRBJ1-1, with D uncertain. In germline, CDR1 is SEHNR, CDR2 FQNEAQ (reference sequence). The CDR3 sequence is 15 residues long. Trimming removed 4 bases at V and 6 bases at J, with 18 bases between. The CDR3 nucleotides are TGTGCCAGCAGCTCATATGGGCGGGGTAGAGCTGAAGCTTTCTTT. Encoded protein: CASSSYGRGRAEAFF.

The chain carries TRBV6-2 or TRBV6-3 and TRBJ1-1, with D possibly TRBD1 on 5 matching bases. Germline-derived CDR1 and CDR2 are MNHEY and SVGEGT. The V end lost 6 bases, the J end lost 4 bases, and 12 bases lay between the germline ends. The CDR3 sequence is 13 residues long. CDR3 in amino acids: CASRQGLRTEAFF. The CDR3 nucleotides read TGTGCCAGCAGGCAGGGTTTACGCACTGAAGCTTTCTTT.

V and J are TRBV7-2 and TRBJ1-1; D possibly corresponds to TRBD1 (5 bases). Trimming removed 2 bases at V and 0 bases at J, with 10 bases between. Germline assignment: CDR1 SGHTA and CDR2 FQGNSA. The CDR3 extends over 15 amino acids. The CDR3 loop reads CASSLMGRMNTEAFF. The DNA of the CDR3 is TGTGCCAGCAGCTTAATGGGACGGATGAACACTGAAGCTTTCTTT. Based on the CDR3 plus reference TRBV7-2 and TRBJ1-1, the full variable domain is GAGVSQSPSNKVTEKGKDVELRCDPISGHTALYWYRQSLGQGLEFLIYFQGNSAPDKSGLPSDRFSAERTGGSVSTLTIQRTQQEDSAVYLCASSLMGRMNTEAFFGQGTRLTVV.

A remark on this clonotype: A read error may account for a junction end that differs from germline. The chain combines TRBV15 with TRBJ2-7; maybe TRBD2 (5 bases). CDR3 size: 14 residues. Per the germline V gene, CDR1 is LNHNV and CDR2 is YYDKDF (reference sequence). The CDR3 nucleotides read TGTGCCATCAGCAGAGAAGGGAGAAGCTACGAGCAGTACTTC. This translates into CAISREGRSYEQYF.

This rearrangement joins TRBV28 to TRBJ1-6; the D is unclear. The CDR3 loop spans 18 amino acids. Trimming removed 4 bases from V and 7 bases from J, with 23 bases in between. Looked up from germline, CDR1 is MDHEN and CDR2 is SYDVKM. CDR3 DNA: TGTGCCAGCAGTTCCCATTTCGCCGATCTCCCCCTCAATTCACCCCTCCACTTT. As protein: CASSSHFADLPLNSPLHF.

The rearrangement uses TRBV5-6 and TRBJ2-5; tentatively, D is TRBD1 (6 bases). Trimming removed 4 bases from V and 4 bases from J, with 14 bases in between. CDR1 is SGHDT and CDR2 is YYEEEE in the germline V gene. The CDR3 has 14 amino acids. This chain's CDR3 is CASSPLGHSETQYF. The CDR3 nucleotides read TGTGCCAGCAGCCCCCTGGGACATTCAGAGACCCAGTACTTC.

The gene calls are TRBV19 and TRBJ1-2; 9 bases agree with TRBD1. J gave up 6 bases and V 8 bases, and 7 bases lay outside the gene matches. The CDR3 extends over 13 amino acids. Germline V gene lookup returns CDR1 LNHDA and CDR2 SQIVND (reference sequence). CDR3 in amino acids: CASRDRVGDGYTF. CDR3 DNA: TGTGCCAGTCGGGACAGGGTTGGGGATGGCTACACCTTC.

This rearrangement joins TRBV20-1 to TRBJ1-5, with a tentative D call TRBD1 (5 bases). Germline values: CDR1 DFQATT, CDR2 SNEGSKA (reference sequence). V was shortened by 2 bases and J by 3 bases, with 8 bases between the two germline ends. The CDR3 loop spans 13 amino acids. DNA of the CDR3: TGCAGTGCTAGATGGGGGTCCAATCAGCCCCAGCATTTT. Its translation is CSARWGSNQPQHF.

This clonotype appeared a few times. V and J are TRBV20-1 and TRBJ2-7, with 7 nucleotides matching TRBD2. Trimming at V came to 3 bases and at J to 4 bases, leaving 3 bases not matched to a gene. Germline-derived CDR1 and CDR2 are DFQATT and SNEGSKA (reference sequence). This CDR3 spans 12 amino acids. The CDR3 DNA sequence: TGCAGTGCTAGGACTAGCAGTTACGAGCAGTACTTC. It is translated as CSARTSSYEQYF.

This clonotype came up a few times. The chain carries TRBV20-1 and TRBJ2-7; 7 nucleotides match TRBD2. The CDR3 extends over 12 amino acids. Germline lookup yields CDR1 DFQATT and CDR2 SNEGSKA (reference sequence). With 6 bases clipped from V and 5 bases from J, the junction kept 7 bases outside the gene matches. Written as DNA, the CDR3 is TGCAGTGCGAAGGGCGGGGGAAACGAGCAGTACTTC. Translation: CSAKGGGNEQYF.

This sequence joins TRBV20-1 and TRBJ2-7; TRBD2 is a possible D gene (5 bases). The V end was cut by 3 bases, the J end by 3 bases, with 6 bases between. This CDR3 region has 11 residues. Germline assignment: CDR1 DFQATT and CDR2 SNEGSKA (reference sequence). The CDR3 DNA follows: TGCAGTGCTAGCGGAGGCTACGAGCAGTACTTC. Encoded protein: CSASGGYEQYF.

This chain connects TRBV20-1 to TRBJ2-7, with 8 bases fitting TRBD1. The length of the CDR3 is 13 residues. Germline V gene data show CDR1 as DFQATT and CDR2 as SNEGSKA (reference sequence). Unmatched junction bases numbered 9, after V lost 6 bases and J lost 5 bases. CDR3: CSALRTGIHEQYF. The CDR3 DNA reads TGCAGTGCCCTCCGGACAGGGATCCACGAGCAGTACTTC.

This sequence joins TRBV19 and TRBJ2-7, with a weak D call TRBD1 (8 bases). The V gene lost 1 base and the J gene lost 2 bases, with 18 bases spanning the gap. There are 17 residues in the CDR3. Germline V CDR1 and CDR2: LNHDA, SQIVND (reference sequence). In DNA form, the CDR3 reads TGTGCCAGTAGTATAGGACACGGACAGGGAGGGACCTACGAGCAGTACTTC. Its protein is CASSIGHGQGGTYEQYF.

This clonotype was counted only a few times. The chain couples TRBV6-1 to TRBJ2-7, with D perhaps TRBD2 (6 bases). The CDR3 runs 15 residues. The germline V gene encodes CDR1 MNHNS and CDR2 SASEGT. Trimming shortened V by 4 bases and J by 4 bases, and 17 bases separated the two germline ends. The chain's CDR3 is CASSGRLESGYEQYF. Written as DNA, the CDR3 is TGTGCCAGCAGTGGTCGACTAGAGAGTGGGTACGAGCAGTACTTC.